The 14 T cell receptor beta chains below all came from one sample that was sequenced in a study of control samples from healthy donors and cancer patients. Using immunoSEQ multiplex PCR, the repertoire was profiled, and TCRdb retains in-frame clones only, with some absent. The table shows approximately 120,000 clones, with roughly 87% occurring only once. The specimen was blood. These receptor sequences come from a man aged 35 to 55 in good health.

This clone has more than one count but fewer than ten. The V gene is TRBV30, the J gene TRBJ2-5; D perhaps matches TRBD2 (6 bases). Trimming cost V 0 bases and J 5 bases, with 10 bases left between them. The CDR3 runs 13 residues. Germline assignment: CDR1 GTSNPN and CDR2 SVGIG (reference sequence). The DNA of the CDR3 is TGTGCCTGGAGTGTGGGGGGATCGGAGACCCAGTACTTC. This translates into CAWSVGGSETQYF.

This clone has only one observation. The chain is built from TRBV6-5 and TRBJ2-1; 7 nucleotides agree with TRBD1. Per germline, CDR1 MNHEY and CDR2 SVGAGI. J was trimmed by 2 bases and V by 2 bases; bases with no gene match: 3. The CDR3 is 15 amino acids. The chain's CDR3 is CASSYDRAAYNEQFF. CDR3 DNA: TGTGCCAGCAGTTACGACAGGGCGGCCTACAATGAGCAGTTCTTC.

Comments on this clone: One junction end disagrees with the germline gene, perhaps due to a read error. The rearrangement links TRBV18 to TRBJ2-4; TRBD2 matches at 9 bases. The CDR3 has 17 amino acids. Germline CDR1 is KGHSH and CDR2 is LQKENI. This CDR3 is CASSRTSSSGARNIQYF. The DNA of the CDR3 is TGTGCCAGCTCACGAACGTCCTCTAGCGGGGCCAGAAACATTCAGTACTTC.

J is TRBJ1-1 and V is TRBV20-1; D gene uncertain. The CDR3 spans 13 residues. Germline-derived CDR1 and CDR2 are DFQATT and SNEGSKA (reference sequence). The V gene lost 3 bases and the J gene lost 4 bases, with 12 bases spanning the gap. The chain's CDR3 is CSASSRIGTEAFF. The CDR3 DNA sequence: TGCAGTGCTAGTAGCAGAATCGGCACTGAAGCTTTCTTT.

V and J are TRBV7-2 and TRBJ2-6, with 9 bases that match TRBD2. Germline trimming cut 6 bases from V and 0 bases from J; bases unmatched to any gene: 6. Germline assignment: CDR1 SGHTA and CDR2 FQGNSA. This CDR3 is 17 amino acids long. CDR3: CASSISGGSSGANVLTF. CDR3 nucleotide sequence: TGTGCCAGCAGTATCAGCGGGGGGTCCTCTGGGGCCAACGTCCTGACTTTC. The variable domain in full, with the rest retrieved from reference TRBV7-2 and TRBJ2-6, is GAGVSQSPSNKVTEKGKDVELRCDPISGHTALYWYRQSLGQGLEFLIYFQGNSAPDKSGLPSDRFSAERTGGSVSTLTIQRTQQEDSAVYLCASSISGGSSGANVLTFGAGSRLTVL.

This clone appeared a few times. The chain couples TRBV12-3 or TRBV12-4 to TRBJ1-3, with D uncertain. This CDR3 contains 13 residues. The V end was cut by 6 bases, the J end by 3 bases, with 9 bases between. The CDR3 bases are TGTGCCAGCAGGGGTCTCAATGGAAACACCATATATTTT. The encoded protein is CASRGLNGNTIYF.

The gene calls are TRBV2 and TRBJ1-1; unclear D gene. Germline CDR1 SNHLY, CDR2 FYNNEI. CDR3 length: 12 residues. Between the trimmed V and J ends, which lost 1 base and 5 bases, there was a span of 5 bases. The CDR3 sequence: CASSEERTEAFF. In DNA form, the CDR3 reads TGTGCCAGCAGTGAAGAGAGGACTGAAGCTTTCTTT.

The chain has TRBV5-1 and TRBJ2-1; D not certain. The germline gives CDR1 SGHRS, CDR2 YFSETQ. CDR3 length: 15 amino acids. The V end was cut by 2 bases, the J end by 1 base, with 10 bases between. CDR3 loop: CASSLGLASYNEQFF. CDR3 in DNA: TGCGCCAGCAGCTTAGGGTTAGCTTCCTACAATGAGCAGTTCTTC.

This chain joins TRBV4-3 and TRBJ2-7; no clear D. V was trimmed by 2 bases and J by 0 bases, leaving 5 bases between them. This CDR3 region has 13 residues. Germline CDR1 reads LGHNA; CDR2 reads YSLEER. The CDR3, as DNA: TGCGCCAGCAGCCAACAGTACTCCTACGAGCAGTACTTC. Translated: CASSQQYSYEQYF.

The gene calls are TRBV14 and TRBJ1-1; D unresolved. CDR3 length equals 13 residues. Germline V gene data show CDR1 as SGHDN and CDR2 as FVKESK. The germline V and J ends were trimmed by 1 base and 1 base, with 4 bases remaining between them. The CDR3 DNA is TGTGCCAGCAGCCAAGGGGGGAACACTGAAGCTTTCTTT. This gives the protein CASSQGGNTEAFF.

V is TRBV30 and J is TRBJ1-5; possibly TRBD1 for D (5 bases). Germline CDR1 reads GTSNPN; CDR2 reads SVGIG (reference sequence). The CDR3 contains 13 residues. V was cut by 5 bases and J by 4 bases, with 12 bases left in between. The CDR3 sequence is CAWDEGRNQPQHF. DNA of the CDR3: TGTGCCTGGGACGAGGGGAGGAATCAGCCCCAGCATTTT.

The chain carries TRBV5-1 and TRBJ2-5; no clear D gene. From germline, CDR1 is SGHRS and CDR2 YFSETQ. This CDR3 is built from 14 residues. Deletions cut 4 bases from V and 4 bases from J, with 14 bases between. The CDR3 sequence is CASSQSHVAETQYF. The CDR3 bases are TGCGCCAGCAGCCAATCACATGTAGCAGAGACCCAGTACTTC.

The rearrangement links TRBV20-1 to TRBJ2-7, with unresolved D. Germline V gives CDR1 DFQATT, CDR2 SNEGSKA (reference sequence). This CDR3 spans 11 amino acids. V lost 5 bases and J lost 3, with 8 bases in between. CDR3 loop: CSAPVDYEQYF. In DNA form, the CDR3 reads TGCAGTGCTCCGGTCGACTACGAGCAGTACTTC.

V and J are TRBV6-5 and TRBJ2-3, with TRBD2 as a possible D gene (7 bases). This CDR3 region has 16 residues. The germline gives CDR1 MNHEY, CDR2 SVGAGI. The V gene lost 2 bases and the J gene lost 0 bases, with 12 bases spanning the gap. This CDR3 is CASSYAGAQSTDTQYF. Here the CDR3 DNA reads TGTGCCAGCAGTTACGCGGGGGCCCAGAGCACAGATACGCAGTATTTT.